The clone carrying this T cell receptor beta chain has only a few counts. The antigen remains unidentified. This CDR3 spans 15 amino acids. The ends were cut back, 4 bases at V and 2 bases at J, with 13 bases in the middle. Cells sorted as Tregs were CD4+, CD25+ and CD127-/low. Semi-nested PCR with Nested Universal Primer A followed constant-region reverse priming of full-length variable regions. A single record per CDR3 protein comes from TCRdb applying MiXCR to the 5' RACE reads. The sample lists 7,000 or so distinct CDR3 sequences, 65% to 85% seen once, with roughly 4.7% in the top ten. Study-wide results and limits: The TCR gene usage of tumor memory CD4+ T cells clustered together with blood and lymph node memory CD4+ cells and with lymph node naive CD4+ cells.

The TCR was taken from a female donor with breast cancer. The sequenced material came from tumor-infiltrating Tregs sorted from the breast tumor. The chain carries TRBV12-3 or TRBV12-4 and TRBJ2-3; perhaps TRBD1 as D (5 bases). The CDR3 DNA reads as TGTGCCAGCAGTTCCCCTGACAGATACACAGATACGCAGTATTTT. Its translation is CASSSPDRYTDTQYF.